This T cell receptor beta chain was sequenced during a study of CD8 T cells in ankylosing spondylitis. Study outcomes and limitations: According to the report, clones linked to the disease were significantly enriched in matched synovial fluid samples taken from ankylosing spondylitis patients.

Many counts were recorded for this clonotype. The target antigen is unknown. Germline values: CDR1 MDHEN, CDR2 SYDVKM. The CDR3 totals 17 residues. V gave up 6 bases and J gave up 0 bases; unmatched junction bases: 11. By quantitative 5'-RACE with molecular barcodes, the TCR beta libraries were made. TCRdb recomputed calls from the 5' RACE reads with MiXCR, one row per CDR3 protein. The sample carries about 130,000 distinct CDR3 sequences, approximately 7.4% recorded once. The V call is TRBV28, the J call TRBJ2-3, with 8 bases that match TRBD2. Sequencing was carried out using blood, either unsorted or a sorted T cell fraction (not recorded which). The clonotype comes from a female donor with ankylosing spondylitis or in good health (not recorded which). DNA for the CDR3: TGTGCCAGCAGCACTTACTCGGGGGGGCCGAGCACAGATACGCAGTATTTT. Translated, it gives CASSTYSGGPSTDTQYF.